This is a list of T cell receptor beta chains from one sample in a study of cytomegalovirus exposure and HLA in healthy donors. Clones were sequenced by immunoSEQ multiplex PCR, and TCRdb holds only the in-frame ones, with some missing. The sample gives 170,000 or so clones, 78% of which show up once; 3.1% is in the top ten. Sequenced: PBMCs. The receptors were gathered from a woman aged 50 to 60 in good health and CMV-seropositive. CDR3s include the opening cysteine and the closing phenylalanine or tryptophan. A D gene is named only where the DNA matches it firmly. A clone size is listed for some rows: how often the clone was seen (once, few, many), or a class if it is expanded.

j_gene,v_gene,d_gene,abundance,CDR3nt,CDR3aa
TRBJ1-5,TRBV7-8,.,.,TGTGCCAGCAGCTTAGCGTCTCAGGGGATCAATCAGGCCCAGCATTTT,CASSLASQGINQAQHF
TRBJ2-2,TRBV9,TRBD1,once,TGTGCCAGTCATTACGGGACAGCACCGAACACCGGGGAGCTGTTTTTT,CASHYGTAPNTGELFF
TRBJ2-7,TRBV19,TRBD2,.,TGTGCCAGTAGCGGGACTAGCGGTAGTGAGCAGTACTTC,CASSGTSGSEQYF
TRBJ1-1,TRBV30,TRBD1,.,TGTGCCTGGACCCCCCCGGGGACAGCTGAAGCTTTCTTT,CAWTPPGTAEAFF
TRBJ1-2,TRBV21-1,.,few,TGTGCCAGCAGCACCTCGCAGGGGGCCCCCACCTATGGCTACACCTTC,CASSTSQGAPTYGYTF
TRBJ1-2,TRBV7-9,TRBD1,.,TGTGCCAGCAGCCCAACCCGGGACAGGTCCTATGGCTACACCTTC,CASSPTRDRSYGYTF
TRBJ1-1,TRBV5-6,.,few,TGTGCCAGCAGCCCCGGACGGGGGTCCCTGAACACTGAAGCTTTCTTT,CASSPGRGSLNTEAFF
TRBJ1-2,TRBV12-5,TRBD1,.,TGTGCTAGTGGTCCCGGAGGGACAGGGGGCCTATTTTATGGCTACACCTTC,CASGPGGTGGLFYGYTF
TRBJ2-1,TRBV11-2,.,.,TGTGCCAGCAGCTCCTGGAGTACCTACAATGAGCAGTTCTTC,CASSSWSTYNEQFF
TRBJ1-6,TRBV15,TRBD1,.,TGTGCCACCAGCTCCCGGGACAGGGGAGTGGGGGTTGCACCCCTCCACTTT,CATSSRDRGVGVAPLHF
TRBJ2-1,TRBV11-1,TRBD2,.,TGTGCCAGCAGCTTAGCGGGAGGGCCCATGTTTCCCCCCAATGAGCAGTTCTTC,CASSLAGGPMFPPNEQFF
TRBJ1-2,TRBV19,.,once,TGTGCCAGTACCGACCGGGGCTATGGCTACACCTTC,CASTDRGYGYTF
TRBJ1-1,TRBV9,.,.,TGTGCCAGCAGCGTAGAAGGAGGGCCAAACACTGAAGCTTTCTTT,CASSVEGGPNTEAFF
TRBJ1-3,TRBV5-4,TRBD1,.,TGTGCCGCGGGGACAGGATCTGGAAACACCATATATTTT,CAAGTGSGNTIYF
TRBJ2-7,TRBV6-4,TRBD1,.,TGTGCCAGCACCACCGCCGGGACAGGGGGGTATTCCTACGAGCAGTACTTC,CASTTAGTGGYSYEQYF
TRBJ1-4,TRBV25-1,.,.,TGTGCCAGCAGGCTGGCAGGGGTTGAAAAACTGTTTTTT,CASRLAGVEKLFF
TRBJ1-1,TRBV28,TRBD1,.,TGTGCCAGCAGTTTCCTTCCGGGACAGCGGAACACTGAAGCTTTCTTT,CASSFLPGQRNTEAFF
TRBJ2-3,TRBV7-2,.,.,TGTGCCAGCAGCATCCTTAGCGACCCTAGCACAGATACGCAGTATTTT,CASSILSDPSTDTQYF
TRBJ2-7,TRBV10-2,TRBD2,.,TGCGCCAGTATAGGGACTAGCGGGTCCTACGAGCAGTACTTC,CASIGTSGSYEQYF
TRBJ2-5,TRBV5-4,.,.,TGTGCCAGCAGCTTGGCCAGGGTTAGGGGAGAGACCCAGTACTTC,CASSLARVRGETQYF
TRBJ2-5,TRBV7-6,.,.,TGTGCCAGCAGCCTGTACGAGGAGACCCAGTACTTC,CASSLYEETQYF
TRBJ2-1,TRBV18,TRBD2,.,TGTGCCAGCTCGTCACTAGCGGCCAAGAGCAATGAGCAGTTCTTC,CASSSLAAKSNEQFF
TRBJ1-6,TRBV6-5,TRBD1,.,TGTGCCAGCAGAAAAGACAGGGGCCTCGGCGTGGGCCTCCACTTT,CASRKDRGLGVGLHF
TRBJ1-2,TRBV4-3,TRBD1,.,TGCGCCAGCAGCCAGGGAGTAGGACAGGGCTATGGCTACACCTTC,CASSQGVGQGYGYTF
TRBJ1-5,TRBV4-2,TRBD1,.,TGTGCCAGCAGCCAAGTTCCGGGACAGGGTCGCAATCAGCCCCAGCATTTT,CASSQVPGQGRNQPQHF
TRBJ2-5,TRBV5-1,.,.,TGCGCCAGCAGAGGCAGTGGCGGGGGCGGAGGGGAGACCCAGTACTTC,CASRGSGGGGGETQYF
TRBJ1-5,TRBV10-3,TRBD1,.,TGTGCCATCAGTGAGGACAGGGACGATCAGCCCCAGCATTTT,CAISEDRDDQPQHF
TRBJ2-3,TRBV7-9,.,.,TGTGCCAGCAGCCATAACCAGGGAGATACGCAGTATTTT,CASSHNQGDTQYF
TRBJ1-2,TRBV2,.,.,TGTGCCAGGCTGGGCACTCCGTGGGGCTACACCTTC,CARLGTPWGYTF
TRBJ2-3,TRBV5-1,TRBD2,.,TGCGCCAGCAGCTTGGATCCCTTAGGCCCGGGGGGGGAATATACGCAGTATTTT,CASSLDPLGPGGEYTQYF
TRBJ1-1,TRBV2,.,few,TGTGCCAGCCCCAGGGGCCGTTTGAACACTGAAGCTTTCTTT,CASPRGRLNTEAFF
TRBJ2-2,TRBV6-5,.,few,TGTGCCAGCAGTTACTCGCCGGACACGAACACCGGGGAGCTGTTTTTT,CASSYSPDTNTGELFF
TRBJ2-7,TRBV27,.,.,TGTGCCAGCACCCCGTTTCGTGGCCCGCTGTACTTC,CASTPFRGPLYF
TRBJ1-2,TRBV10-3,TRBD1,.,TGTGCCATCAGACCCAACGACAGGGGCGCCCACTATGGCTACACCTTC,CAIRPNDRGAHYGYTF
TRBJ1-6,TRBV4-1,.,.,TGCGCCAGCAGCCCTAAGGCAGGCTATAATTCACCCCTCCACTTT,CASSPKAGYNSPLHF
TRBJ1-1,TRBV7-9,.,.,TGTGCCAGCAGCGTCGCGCAGGGCTTGAACACTGAAGCTTTCTTT,CASSVAQGLNTEAFF
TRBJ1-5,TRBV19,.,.,TGTGCCAGTAGTATCCTCTCGGAGGTGGAGGTGGGCCAGCATTTT,CASSILSEVEVGQHF
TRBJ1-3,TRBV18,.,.,TGTGCCAGCTCACCAGAGGCAGGGCGGCTTGGAAACACCATATATTTT,CASSPEAGRLGNTIYF
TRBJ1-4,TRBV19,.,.,TGTGCCAGTAGTATGAATGGAGGGAGAACTAATGAAAAACTGTTTTTT,CASSMNGGRTNEKLFF
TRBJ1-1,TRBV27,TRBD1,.,TGTGCCAGCAGCCAACAGGGGTCCATGAACACTGAAGCTTTCTTT,CASSQQGSMNTEAFF
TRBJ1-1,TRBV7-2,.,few,TGTGCCAGCAGCCTCGGCGGGGGTTCAAGGGCTTTCTTT,CASSLGGGSRAFF
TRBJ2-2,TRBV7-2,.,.,TGTGCCAGCAGCTTTCGGGGGGGGGAGCTGTTTTTT,CASSFRGGELFF
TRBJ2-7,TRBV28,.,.,TGTGCCAGCAGTTTAAATGACGGCGGGGAGCAGTACTTC,CASSLNDGGEQYF
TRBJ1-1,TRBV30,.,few,TGTGCCTGGAGTGTAGTCCCAGGCAACACTGAAGCTTTCTTT,CAWSVVPGNTEAFF
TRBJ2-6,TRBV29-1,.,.,TGCAGCGCCTGGGGTGCTTTTACCTCTGGGGCCAACGGCCTGACTTTC,CSAWGAFTSGANGLTF
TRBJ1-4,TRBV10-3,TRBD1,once,TGTGCCACCAGACAGGGAGGGAATGAAAAACTGTTTTTT,CATRQGGNEKLFF
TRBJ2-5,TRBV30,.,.,TGTGCCTGGAATATGAGGATCCAAGAGACCCAGTACTTC,CAWNMRIQETQYF
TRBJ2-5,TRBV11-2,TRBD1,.,TGTGCCAGCAGCTTAAGGGGGACAGGGGAAGAGACCCAGTACTTC,CASSLRGTGEETQYF
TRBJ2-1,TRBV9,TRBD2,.,TGTGCCAGCAGCCCCGCTCCGGGACTAGCGGGGTATGAGCAGTTCTTC,CASSPAPGLAGYEQFF
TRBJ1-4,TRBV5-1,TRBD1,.,TGCGCCAGCAGCCCAGGGACAGCGAGTAATGAAAAACTGTTTTTT,CASSPGTASNEKLFF
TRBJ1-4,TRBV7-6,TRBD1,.,TGTGCCAGCAGCCCGGGGACAGGGAGTGGGGAAAAACTGTTTTTT,CASSPGTGSGEKLFF
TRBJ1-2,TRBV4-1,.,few,TGCGCCAGCAGCCAAGATCCAATCCTCCCAGGGCTCTATGGCTACACCTTC,CASSQDPILPGLYGYTF
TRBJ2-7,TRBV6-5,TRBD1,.,TGTGCCACCAAGACAGGGGGCTCCTACGAGCAGTACTTC,CATKTGGSYEQYF
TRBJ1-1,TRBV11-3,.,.,TGTGCCAGCAGCTTAGAGGGAACTAGGACAGCTCAGAACACTGAAGCTTTCTTT,CASSLEGTRTAQNTEAFF
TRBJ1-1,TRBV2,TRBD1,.,TGTGCCAGCAGGGGGACAGGATTCACTGAAGCTTTCTTT,CASRGTGFTEAFF
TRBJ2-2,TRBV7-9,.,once,TGTGCCAGCAGCCTCATTAGCGGCCACGGGGAGCTGTTTTTT,CASSLISGHGELFF
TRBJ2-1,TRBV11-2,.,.,TGTGCCAGCAGCCCCCCCCTCTCTGAGGGTGCCGCCTACAATGAGCAGTTCTTC,CASSPPLSEGAAYNEQFF
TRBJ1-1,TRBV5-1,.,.,TGCGCCAGCAGCTCGTTATCAGGGGACACTGAAGCTTTCTTT,CASSSLSGDTEAFF
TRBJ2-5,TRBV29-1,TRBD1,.,TGCAGCGTTGAATCAGGGACAGGGCAGACCCAGTACTTC,CSVESGTGQTQYF